A single sample gave rise to the 15 T cell receptor beta chains below, sequenced in a study of shared clonotypes between healthy human individuals. Sequenced by immunoSEQ multiplex PCR; TCRdb stores in-frame clones only, minus some. The sample holds about 730,000 clones, over 60% seen once. Input material: memory CD4+ T cells sorted from blood. Subset noted: CD45RA-negative fraction. The source is a woman aged 25 to 45 in good health.

Of note for this clone: Other DNA sequences in the same sample also yield this CDR3. The chain has TRBV28 and TRBJ1-2, with D maybe TRBD1 (5 bases). This CDR3 has 13 amino acids. CDR1 and CDR2 (germline): MDHEN, SYDVKM. Trimming left V 3 bases short and J 5 bases short, with 10 bases between. CDR3 in amino acids: CASSLRGAYGYTF. DNA for the CDR3: TGTGCCAGCAGTTTGAGGGGAGCATATGGCTACACCTTC.

This chain connects TRBV28 to TRBJ1-2; D is possibly TRBD1 (5 bases). Per germline, CDR1 MDHEN and CDR2 SYDVKM. The CDR3 sequence is 13 residues long. The V gene lost 7 bases and the J gene lost 8 bases, with 17 bases spanning the gap. CDR3 coding DNA: TGTGCCAGCATAAATCAGGGAGTCTACGGCTACACCTTC. Its protein product is CASINQGVYGYTF.

V gene TRBV6-5 combines with J gene TRBJ2-7; no reliable D call. The CDR3 has 12 amino acids. Germline V gene sequence: CDR1 MNHEY, CDR2 SVGAGI. The V end was cut by 8 bases, the J end by 2 bases, with 10 bases between. The CDR3 coding sequence is TGTGCCAGCCTCTCGCGGACCTACGAGCAGTACTTC. It codes for CASLSRTYEQYF.

In nucleotides, the CDR3 is TGTGCCAGTAGTATAGGAATTGGAGGAACGGGGTCGTGGGGGACCCAGTACTTC. Amino acids: CASSIGIGGTGSWGTQYF. The chain couples TRBV19 to TRBJ2-5, with a possible D match to TRBD2 (5 bases). The CDR3 length is 18 residues. The germline CDR1 and CDR2 sequences are LNHDA and SQIVND (reference sequence). Trimming cost V 1 base and J 7 bases, with 25 bases left between them. The complete variable domain, with remaining parts taken from reference TRBV19 and TRBJ2-5, reads DGGITQSPKYLFRKEGQNVTLSCEQNLNHDAMYWYRQDPGQGLRLIYYSQIVNDFQKGDIAEGYSVSREKKESFPLTVTSAQKNPTAFYLCASSIGIGGTGSWGTQYFGPGTRLLVL.

This rearrangement joins TRBV29-1 to TRBJ2-7, with no clear D. Trimming took off 4 bases at V and 2 bases at J, with 9 bases between the two ends. CDR1 SQVTM and CDR2 ANQGSEA come from the germline V gene. This CDR3 has 12 amino acids. CDR3 sequence reads: CSVGKETYEQYF. CDR3 bases: TGCAGCGTTGGTAAGGAAACCTACGAGCAGTACTTC.

This clone occurred many times. At one end, the junction sequence differs from germline, possibly due to a read error. The CDR3 here is CASSPRTDYNTEAFF. CDR3 DNA sequence: TGTGCCAGCTCGCCACGGACGGACTATAACACTGAAGCTTTCTTT. The V gene is TRBV18, the J gene TRBJ1-1, with D unresolved. Germline assignment: CDR1 KGHSH and CDR2 LQKENI. The CDR3 consists of 15 residues. The whole variable domain, filled in from reference TRBV18 and TRBJ1-1, reads NAGVMQNPRHLVRRRGQEARLRCSPMKGHSHVYWYRQLPEEGLKFMVYLQKENIIDESGMPKERFSAEFPKEGPSILRIQQVVRGDSAAYFCASSPRTDYNTEAFFGQGTRLTVV.

This clone was seen more than once but under ten times. The chain carries TRBV30 and TRBJ2-3, with 7 bases fitting TRBD1. Germline CDR1 GTSNPN, CDR2 SVGIG (reference sequence). V dropped 5 bases and J dropped 1; count of bases not matched to a gene: 6. The length of the CDR3 is 14 residues. CDR3 protein: CAWGTAGGTDTQYF. The CDR3, as DNA: TGTGCCTGGGGGACAGCTGGGGGCACAGATACGCAGTATTTT.

As DNA, the CDR3 is TGTGCCAGCAGCCCCAACCAAGGCCAGCCCCAGCATTTT. It specifies CASSPNQGQPQHF. V usage is TRBV7-9 and J usage is TRBJ1-5, with D hard to call. The V end lost 5 bases, the J end lost 7 bases, and 12 bases lay between the germline ends. The CDR3 totals 13 residues. The germline V gene has CDR1 SEHNR and CDR2 FQNEAQ (reference sequence).

This clone was seen a few times. The chain recombines TRBV6-5 with TRBJ2-3; no firm D call. CDR1 and CDR2 from the germline V gene are MNHEY and SVGAGI. V was shortened by 3 bases and J by 5 bases, with 15 bases between the two germline ends. There are 15 residues in the CDR3. The CDR3 loop reads CASSYQSPKRDTQYF. CDR3 coding DNA: TGTGCCAGCAGTTATCAAAGCCCCAAACGAGATACGCAGTATTTT.

The chain uses TRBV30 and TRBJ1-5; a possible D gene is TRBD1 (5 bases). The CDR3 spans 13 residues. V lost 3 bases and J 5 bases, leaving 11 bases between the germline ends. Germline-derived CDR1 and CDR2 are GTSNPN and SVGIG (reference sequence). Written as DNA, the CDR3 is TGTGCCTGGAGGAAGGGGTCCGATCAGCCCCAGCATTTT. It specifies CAWRKGSDQPQHF.

As to this clone: This likely comes from a read error, as the CDR3 has no conserved phenylalanine or tryptophan at its end. It is unclear where the CDR3 begins or ends on the DNA, so no DNA is shown, and the CDR3 is as TCRdb lists it. CDR3 in amino acids: CASSSAVRSLL. The chain joins TRBV27 to TRBJ2-7; the table's D call, TRBD2, has no DNA check behind it. Germline CDR1 reads MNHEY; CDR2 reads SMNVEV (reference sequence). The CDR3 has 11 residues if both end residues are counted.

This rearrangement joins TRBV28 to TRBJ1-2, with D perhaps matching TRBD1 (5 bases). The V gene lost 6 bases and the J gene lost 13 bases, with 18 bases spanning the gap. The V gene's germline CDR1 is MDHEN and CDR2 SYDVKM. This CDR3 is 12 amino acids long. The CDR3 reads CASSKIGGNRTF. Written as DNA, the CDR3 is TGTGCCAGCAGCAAAATCGGGGGGAACCGCACCTTC.

The chain employs TRBV2 and TRBJ2-5, with 9 bases lining up with TRBD1. This CDR3 has 13 residues. Trimming at V came to 5 bases and at J to 6 bases, leaving 4 bases not matched to a gene. Germline lookup yields CDR1 SNHLY and CDR2 FYNNEI. The chain's CDR3 is CASSTGGAKTQYF. CDR3 bases: TGTGCCAGCAGTACAGGGGGCGCGAAGACCCAGTACTTC.

The chain recombines TRBV5-1 with TRBJ2-7; 12 bases are a match to TRBD2. The CDR3 is 14 residues long. Per germline, CDR1 SGHRS and CDR2 YFSETQ. After removal of 2 bases from V and 4 bases from J, the junction contained 1 base not matched to a gene. The CDR3 coding sequence is TGCGCCAGCAGCTTTACTAGCGGGGGGTACGAGCAGTACTTC. This codes for CASSFTSGGYEQYF. The full variable domain, its missing parts supplied by reference TRBV5-1 and TRBJ2-7, is KAGVTQTPRYLIKTRGQQVTLSCSPISGHRSVSWYQQTPGQGLQFLFEYFSETQRNKGNFPGRFSGRQFSNSRSEMNVSTLELGDSALYLCASSFTSGGYEQYFGPGTRLTVT.

Points on this clone: Other DNA sequences in this sample translate to the same CDR3. The rearrangement joins TRBV7-2 to TRBJ1-2; D not certain. V was clipped by 5 bases and J by 2 bases, with 9 bases between them. Germline CDR1 is SGHTA and CDR2 is FQGNSA. The CDR3 loop spans 13 amino acids. As DNA, the CDR3 is TGTGCCAGCAGCCCCGACGGGAACTATGGCTACACCTTC. It translates to CASSPDGNYGYTF.